The source of this TCR beta chain is a study of shared T cell receptors in the human thymus. This table comes from immunoSEQ multiplex PCR, and its TCRdb copy is limited to in-frame clones, with some not included. The table records 500,000 to 750,000 clones, roughly 88% of them present only once. V lost 3 bases and J lost 3, with 9 bases in between. The length of the CDR3 is 13 residues. Looked up from germline, CDR1 is SGHTA and CDR2 is FQGNSA. The sample was also reused in another study, on human thymus T cells. As that study records: Congenital heart defects were the reason for the corrective surgery that the donors, healthy Finnish infants, were having. Resections removed during corrective heart surgery provided the thymus tissue used. Thymic and blood repertoires appeared to show biased V and J gene usage.

Input material: thymocytes. The source is a boy less than two years old with a congenital heart defect. The genes are TRBV7-2 and TRBJ2-7, with D perhaps TRBD1 (6 bases). CDR3 DNA: TGTGCCAGCAGCTTTAGACAGGACTACGAGCAGTACTTC. Protein: CASSFRQDYEQYF.